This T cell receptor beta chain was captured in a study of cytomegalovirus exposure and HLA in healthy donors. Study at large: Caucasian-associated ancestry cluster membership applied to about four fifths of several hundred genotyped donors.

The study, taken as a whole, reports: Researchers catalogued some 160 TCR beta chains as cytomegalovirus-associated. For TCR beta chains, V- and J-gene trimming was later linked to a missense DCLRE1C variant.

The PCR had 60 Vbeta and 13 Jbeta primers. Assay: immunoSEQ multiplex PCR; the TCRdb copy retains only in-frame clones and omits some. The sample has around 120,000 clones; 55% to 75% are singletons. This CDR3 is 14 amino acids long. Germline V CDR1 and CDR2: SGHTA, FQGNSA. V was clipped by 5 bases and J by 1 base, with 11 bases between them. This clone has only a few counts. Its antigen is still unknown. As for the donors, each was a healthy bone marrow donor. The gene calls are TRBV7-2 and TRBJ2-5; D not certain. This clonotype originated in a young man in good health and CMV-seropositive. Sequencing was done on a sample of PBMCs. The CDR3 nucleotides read TGTGCCAGCAGCCCAAGACTGACCCAAGAGACCCAGTACTTC. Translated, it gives CASSPRLTQETQYF.